In this sample, the clone carrying this T cell receptor beta chain turned up many times. Losses at the gene ends were 4 bases for V and 0 bases for J; bases not matched to a gene: 9. Germline CDR1 MNHEY, CDR2 SVGEGT. The CDR3 runs to 17 residues. The sample comes from a study of early T cells in non-severe SARS-CoV-2 infection. Study overall: Investigators sequenced bulk RNA drawn from unsorted whole blood, and chains remained unpaired.

TCRdb processed the 5' RACE reads anew with MiXCR; each CDR3 protein has one entry. The sample consists of around 57,000 distinct CDR3 sequences, over 4.5% of them appearing once. Specimen: whole blood, collected at baseline. V gene TRBV6-2 or TRBV6-3 combines with J gene TRBJ1-5, with 7 bases aligning to TRBD1. This TCR was sampled from an adult who was a healthcare worker with PCR-confirmed SARS-CoV-2 infection or an uninfected control (not recorded which). Here the CDR3 reads CASSSARTGNSNQPQHF. The CDR3 DNA sequence: TGTGCCAGCAGTTCAGCCCGGACAGGCAATAGCAATCAGCCCCAGCATTTT.